The sequence of this TCR beta chain was determined in a study of OX40 agonist ivuxolimab in advanced cancers. At the level of the study: Given to patients was ivuxolimab, an agonistic anti-OX40 (CD134) antibody. Participants, 82.7% male, averaged around 60 years of age, ranging from 23 to 79. Three partial responders included one hepatocellular carcinoma patient and two cutaneous melanoma patients.

This CDR3 has 14 amino acids. The germline V gene encodes CDR1 GTSNPN and CDR2 SVGIG (reference sequence). V lost 0 bases to trimming and J lost 3 bases, with 11 bases between them. Blood draws occurred at baseline, cycle 4 day 1, and cycle 7 day 1. The data were produced by immunoSEQ multiplex PCR, yet TCRdb's version contains in-frame clones alone and is incomplete. This repertoire shows some 25,000 clones, about four fifths found once; its top ten account for 2% to 2.5%. The chain recombines TRBV30 with TRBJ1-2; D gene uncertain. This material consisted of CD4+ or CD8+ T cells sorted from blood, taken in a trial of the OX40 agonist ivuxolimab. The origin of this receptor is an adult with an advanced solid tumor such as melanoma, head and neck, liver or kidney cancer. The CDR3 reads CAWSVPEEDYGYTF. The CDR3 bases are TGTGCCTGGAGTGTGCCTGAGGAGGACTATGGCTACACCTTC.